The 23 T cell receptor beta chains below all came from one sample that was sequenced in a study of PD-1 blockade in classical Hodgkin lymphoma. Every patient had relapsed following autologous stem cell transplantation, and cohorts differed in brentuximab vedotin exposure. Profiled with immunoSEQ multiplex PCR; TCRdb holds only in-frame clones, not every one. The data contain roughly 11,000 clones, approximately 71% of them seen just once; the ten biggest clones take up roughly 10%. This specimen was peripheral blood mononuclear cells (PBMCs), taken at baseline. The receptors were gathered from a human donor with classical Hodgkin lymphoma.

The CDR3 nucleotides are TGCGCCAGCAGAAAAGGAGTAAGCGGGGAACACAATGAGCAGTTCTTC. It is translated as CASRKGVSGEHNEQFF. V is TRBV4-3 and J is TRBJ2-1, with 7 bases identical to TRBD2. Per germline, CDR1 LGHNA and CDR2 YSLEER. The V segment lost 6 bases and the J segment 5 bases; nucleotides outside the gene matches: 13. This CDR3 has 16 amino acids.

The chain is built from TRBV9 and TRBJ2-5, with TRBD1 identical over 9 bases. The CDR3 runs to 15 residues. From germline, CDR1 is SGDLS and CDR2 YYNGEE. The V segment lost 4 bases and the J segment 1 base; nucleotides outside the gene matches: 5. Here the CDR3 reads CASSTGQGFQETQYF. The CDR3 region has the DNA TGTGCCAGCAGCACGGGACAGGGTTTCCAAGAGACCCAGTACTTC.

This rearrangement joins TRBV7-9 to TRBJ1-1; D is ambiguous. CDR3 length: 13 residues. The germline V gene encodes CDR1 SEHNR and CDR2 FQNEAQ (reference sequence). V was clipped by 0 bases and J by 1 base, with 3 bases between them. CDR3 in amino acids: CASSLARNTEAFF. The CDR3 DNA reads TGTGCCAGCAGCTTAGCTAGGAACACTGAAGCTTTCTTT.

V is TRBV6-6 and J is TRBJ1-2; D is unclear. The CDR3 sequence is 14 residues long. V dropped 7 bases and J dropped 5 bases, with 17 bases sitting between them. In germline, CDR1 is MNHNY, CDR2 SVGAGI (reference sequence). In DNA form, the CDR3 reads TGTGCCAGCATCGCAGGATCAGTTCAGTATGGCTACACCTTC. Amino acid sequence: CASIAGSVQYGYTF.

V is TRBV10-3 and J is TRBJ2-7, with TRBD1 matching over 11 bases. Trimming took 10 bases from V and 4 from J; bases not matched to a gene: 6. Germline assignment: CDR1 ENHRY and CDR2 SYGVKD. The CDR3 contains 13 residues. CDR3 amino acids: CATRTGGGYEQYF. The CDR3 DNA reads as TGTGCCACACGGACAGGGGGCGGTTACGAGCAGTACTTC.

V usage is TRBV7-9 and J usage is TRBJ1-4; weak D call: TRBD1 (5 bases). The CDR3 contains 15 residues. CDR1 SEHNR and CDR2 FQNEAQ come from the germline V gene (reference sequence). Trimming took off 7 bases at V and 10 bases at J, with 22 bases between the two ends. The CDR3 is CASTDPGEVTGKLFF. DNA for the CDR3: TGTGCCAGCACCGACCCGGGGGAGGTCACTGGAAAACTGTTTTTT. The full variable domain, completed using reference TRBV7-9 and TRBJ1-4, is DTGVSQNPRHKITKRGQNVTFRCDPISEHNRLYWYRQTLGQGPEFLTYFQNEAQLEKSRLLSDRFSAERPKGSFSTLEIQRTEQGDSAMYLCASTDPGEVTGKLFFGSGTQLSVL.

The chain recombines TRBV21-1 with TRBJ1-6. TRBV21-1 is a pseudogene locus. The CDR3 extends over 14 amino acids. CDR3 in amino acids: CASTRGLSDSPLHF. In DNA form, the CDR3 reads TGTGCCAGCACTCGGGGGTTGAGTGATTCACCCCTCCACTTT.

The chain has TRBV10-3 and TRBJ2-5, with 8 bases fitting TRBD2. The germline V gene encodes CDR1 ENHRY and CDR2 SYGVKD. The length of the CDR3 is 13 residues. With V trimmed by 8 bases and J by 1 base, 3 bases remained unmatched. CDR3 loop: CAIAGTSQETQYF. The CDR3 coding sequence is TGTGCCATCGCTGGGACTAGCCAAGAGACCCAGTACTTC.

The chain recombines TRBV18 with TRBJ2-5, with D possibly matching TRBD1 (6 bases). The CDR3 is made up of 15 amino acids. Germline lookup yields CDR1 KGHSH and CDR2 LQKENI. The ends were cut back, 3 bases at V and 4 bases at J, with 15 bases in the middle. CDR3 DNA: TGTGCCAGCTCACCCCAATCAGGGGCAGGAGAGACCCAGTACTTC. As protein: CASSPQSGAGETQYF.

The chain links TRBV27 to TRBJ2-1; 8 bases agree with TRBD2. There are 15 residues in the CDR3. V dropped 5 bases and J dropped 7; count of bases not matched to a gene: 10. Germline V gene sequence: CDR1 MNHEY, CDR2 SMNVEV (reference sequence). The CDR3 region is CASSVRGGLGNEQFF. DNA of the CDR3: TGTGCCAGCAGTGTCCGGGGGGGTCTGGGGAATGAGCAGTTCTTC.

The V and J genes are TRBV29-1 and TRBJ2-5; possibly TRBD2 for D (6 bases). This CDR3 region has 14 residues. V shed 3 bases and J shed 0 bases, with 11 bases lying between them. Looked up from germline, CDR1 is SQVTM and CDR2 is ANQGSEA. The CDR3 spells CSVEVWTNQETQYF. In nucleotides, the CDR3 is TGCAGCGTTGAGGTTTGGACTAACCAAGAGACCCAGTACTTC.

The chain joins TRBV19 to TRBJ2-2, with a possible D match to TRBD2 (5 bases). The germline gives CDR1 LNHDA, CDR2 SQIVND (reference sequence). The CDR3 has 17 residues. V was cut by 6 bases and J by 0 bases, with 17 bases left in between. The CDR3 bases are TGTGCCAGTAGAATTAGCGACATATTCGCGAACACCGGGGAGCTGTTTTTT. Residues: CASRISDIFANTGELFF.

Remarks on this clone: A junction end diverges from the germline sequence, so it may reflect a read error. This chain links TRBV5-4 with TRBJ2-7; 7 nucleotides match TRBD2. CDR3 length: 16 amino acids. Germline V gene lookup returns CDR1 SGHNT and CDR2 YYREEE (reference sequence). The CDR3 DNA is TGCGCCAGCAGCCAAGAGCCCGGATTCACTAGCGCCGAGCAGTACTTC. It yields the protein CASSQEPGFTSAEQYF. Supplemented by reference TRBV5-4 and TRBJ2-7, the full variable domain reads ETGVTQSPTHLIKTRGQQVTLRCSSQSGHNTVSWYQQALGQGPQFIFQYYREEENGRGNFPPRFSGLQFPNYSSELNVNALELDDSALYLCASSQEPGFTSAEQYFGPGTRLTVT.

V usage is TRBV6-1 and J usage is TRBJ2-7; D is uncertain. The CDR3 runs 11 residues. Germline CDR1 MNHNS, CDR2 SASEGT. Trimming took 2 bases from V and 4 from J, leaving 3 bases between them. The CDR3 loop is CASSEMYEQYF. The CDR3 DNA reads as TGTGCCAGCAGTGAAATGTACGAGCAGTACTTC.

The chain carries TRBV5-4 and TRBJ2-5, with 12 bases that match TRBD2. With 0 bases clipped from V and 4 bases from J, the junction kept 4 bases outside the gene matches. Germline V gene sequence: CDR1 SGHNT, CDR2 YYREEE (reference sequence). The CDR3 runs to 16 residues. The CDR3 nucleotides read TGTGCCAGCAGCTTGGCTAGCGGGGGGGCCGTAGAGACCCAGTACTTC. This translates into CASSLASGGAVETQYF. The full variable domain, rest sourced from reference TRBV5-4 and TRBJ2-5, is ETGVTQSPTHLIKTRGQQVTLRCSSQSGHNTVSWYQQALGQGPQFIFQYYREEENGRGNFPPRFSGLQFPNYSSELNVNALELDDSALYLCASSLASGGAVETQYFGPGTRLLVL.

J is TRBJ1-4 and V is TRBV23-1; D may be TRBD1 (5 bases). TRBV23-1 counts as an open reading frame of uncertain function. CDR3 size: 14 residues. V lost 7 bases to trimming and J lost 8 bases, with 17 bases between them. This chain's CDR3 is CASTQAKGCEKLFF. The CDR3 coding sequence is TGCGCCAGCACCCAAGCGAAGGGGTGCGAAAAACTGTTTTTT.

The rearrangement uses TRBV7-9 and TRBJ1-1; 7 bases agree with TRBD1. From germline, CDR1 is SEHNR and CDR2 FQNEAQ (reference sequence). V shed 6 bases, J shed 0 bases, and the junction held 4 bases outside the gene matches. This CDR3 contains 14 residues. CDR3 sequence (DNA): TGTGCCAGCAGTATGGGACAGCTGAACACTGAAGCTTTCTTT. This codes for CASSMGQLNTEAFF.

J is TRBJ2-3 and V is TRBV5-6; 11 bases map to TRBD2. V gave up 0 bases and J gave up 4 bases; unmatched junction bases: 4. The CDR3 spans 16 residues. CDR1 SGHDT and CDR2 YYEEEE come from the germline V gene. CDR3 nucleotide sequence: TGTGCCAGCAGCTTGGTACTAGCGGGAGAGGCAGATACGCAGTATTTT. This sequence encodes CASSLVLAGEADTQYF.

This clone was seen more than once but under ten times. The V and J genes are TRBV10-3 and TRBJ2-7; D not resolved. With 4 bases removed from V and 1 base from J, the gap between germline ends came to 11 bases. Per germline, CDR1 ENHRY and CDR2 SYGVKD. CDR3 size: 14 residues. The CDR3 bases are TGTGCCATCAGTGCCGGTGGCGGATCCTACGAGCAGTACTTC. Protein sequence: CAISAGGGSYEQYF.

V usage is TRBV5-1 and J usage is TRBJ1-4; no definite D call. CDR3 length: 13 amino acids. The V end lost 8 bases, the J end lost 5 bases, and 13 bases lay between the germline ends. CDR1 and CDR2 (germline): SGHRS, YFSETQ. The CDR3 DNA reads TGCGCCAGTCGGCCCGGAGTAAATGAAAAACTGTTTTTT. Protein sequence: CASRPGVNEKLFF.

The chain is built from TRBV7-9 and TRBJ2-1; D gene uncertain. CDR3 length equals 14 residues. Deletions cut 2 bases from V and 5 bases from J, with 10 bases between. Germline-derived CDR1 and CDR2 are SEHNR and FQNEAQ (reference sequence). The CDR3 nucleotides are TGTGCCAGCAGCTTACAGAATAGTCACAATGAGCAGTTCTTC. It codes for CASSLQNSHNEQFF.

This clone came up a few times. The genes are TRBV5-4 and TRBJ1-2; D is unresolved. The CDR3 loop spans 14 amino acids. Germline V gene data show CDR1 as SGHNT and CDR2 as YYREEE (reference sequence). V was shortened by 4 bases and J by 4 bases, with 14 bases between the two germline ends. CDR3 in amino acids: CASSPLDTLYGYTF. In DNA, the CDR3 is TGTGCCAGCAGCCCCCTCGACACACTCTATGGCTACACCTTC.

J is TRBJ1-1 and V is TRBV10-3; D gene unclear. The germline V and J ends were trimmed by 1 base and 1 base, with 7 bases remaining between them. This CDR3 is 14 amino acids long. Germline assignment: CDR1 ENHRY and CDR2 SYGVKD. For the CDR3, the DNA is TGTGCCATCAGTGAGTTTCCGAAGAACACTGAAGCTTTCTTT. Protein sequence: CAISEFPKNTEAFF.